Listed below are T cell receptor beta chains from one sample, sequenced in a study of technical replicates of blood from several donors. Profiling relied on immunoSEQ multiplex PCR, and the TCRdb table lists in-frame clones only, not all of them. The sample has roughly 13,000 clones; 85% to 95% are singletons. Sequenced: PBMCs. These receptors originate from a human donor in good health. Each CDR3 is given with its conserved first and last residue. The D gene is left open where the match is weak. A row's size may be missing; if present it is once, few, many or a size class.

size: NA
V: TRBV6-6
D: NA
J: TRBJ2-3
CDR3: CASRAPTADTQYF
DNA: TGTGCCAGCAGAGCTCCCACGGCAGATACGCAGTATTTT

size: NA
V: TRBV5-4
D: NA
J: TRBJ1-2
CDR3: CASSPEISRGARGYTF
DNA: TGTGCCAGCAGCCCAGAGATTTCACGGGGGGCGCGTGGCTACACCTTC

size: NA
V: TRBV7-8
D: NA
J: TRBJ1-3
CDR3: CASSQGFSGNTIYF
DNA: TGTGCCAGCAGCCAGGGATTTTCTGGAAACACCATATATTTT

size: NA
V: TRBV19
D: TRBD1
J: TRBJ1-4
CDR3: CASTQRGQYYEKLFF
DNA: TGTGCCAGTACTCAAAGGGGGCAGTACTATGAAAAACTGTTTTTT

size: NA
V: TRBV4-1
D: TRBD2
J: TRBJ2-7
CDR3: CASSPEWGTSGSQEQYF
DNA: TGCGCCAGCAGCCCCGAATGGGGGACTAGCGGCTCACAAGAGCAGTACTTC

size: NA
V: TRBV11-1
D: TRBD2
J: TRBJ2-7
CDR3: CASSPGTSGTNYEQYF
DNA: TGTGCCAGCAGCCCTGGGACTAGCGGCACCAACTACGAGCAGTACTTC

size: NA
V: TRBV5-4
D: TRBD1
J: TRBJ1-1
CDR3: CASQITGDLMNTEAFF
DNA: TGTGCCAGCCAGATAACAGGGGACCTCATGAACACTGAAGCTTTCTTT

size: NA
V: TRBV28
D: NA
J: TRBJ2-3
CDR3: CASSPTGIETQYF
DNA: TGTGCCAGCAGTCCCACAGGGATCGAAACGCAGTATTTT

size: NA
V: TRBV19
D: TRBD1
J: TRBJ2-1
CDR3: CASSGRGHNEQFF
DNA: TGTGCCAGTAGTGGCAGGGGGCACAATGAGCAGTTCTTC

size: NA
V: TRBV10-3
D: TRBD2
J: TRBJ2-7
CDR3: CAIRGTSGRSYEQYF
DNA: TGTGCCATCAGGGGGACTAGCGGTCGCTCCTACGAGCAGTACTTC

size: NA
V: TRBV2
D: TRBD2
J: TRBJ2-5
CDR3: CASRPGLAGGRWNF
DNA: TGTGCCAGCAGACCGGGACTAGCGGGAGGTCGGTGGAACTTC

size: NA
V: TRBV25-1
D: NA
J: TRBJ2-2
CDR3: CASSEDGDVAGELFF
DNA: TGTGCCAGCAGTGAGGACGGGGATGTCGCCGGGGAGCTGTTTTTT

size: NA
V: TRBV9
D: NA
J: TRBJ1-2
CDR3: CASSVAPASGRGNHGYTF
DNA: TGTGCCAGCAGCGTAGCTCCCGCCTCGGGGAGGGGCAACCATGGCTACACCTTC

size: NA
V: TRBV18
D: TRBD1
J: TRBJ2-7
CDR3: CASSPGDRGRDEQYF
DNA: TGTGCCAGCTCACCAGGCGACAGGGGGCGCGACGAGCAGTACTTC

size: NA
V: TRBV18
D: NA
J: TRBJ2-7
CDR3: CASSGGSNEQYF
DNA: TGTGCCAGCTCCGGGGGAAGCAACGAGCAGTACTTC

size: once
V: TRBV19
D: NA
J: TRBJ2-6
CDR3: CASMGDTYPSGANVLTF
DNA: TGTGCCAGTATGGGGGACACTTACCCCTCTGGGGCCAACGTCCTGACTTTC

size: NA
V: TRBV6-5
D: TRBD1
J: TRBJ2-7
CDR3: CASSQGVTYEQYF
DNA: TGTGCCAGCAGCCAGGGGGTAACCTACGAGCAGTACTTC

size: NA
V: TRBV6-5
D: NA
J: TRBJ1-2
CDR3: CASSYSLSSSGYTF
DNA: TGTGCCAGCAGTTACTCGTTATCGAGTAGTGGCTACACCTTC

size: NA
V: TRBV6-5
D: NA
J: TRBJ1-1
CDR3: CASSPDPNRDTEAFF
DNA: TGTGCCAGCAGCCCCGATCCGAACCGGGACACTGAAGCTTTCTTT

size: NA
V: TRBV27
D: TRBD1
J: TRBJ1-2
CDR3: CASTRTGAALSSGYTF
DNA: TGTGCCAGCACTCGGACAGGGGCGGCGTTAAGTTCTGGCTACACCTTC

size: NA
V: TRBV18
D: TRBD2
J: TRBJ2-3
CDR3: CASSPDASGRETQYF
DNA: TGTGCCAGCTCACCAGATGCTAGCGGGAGAGAAACGCAGTATTTT

size: NA
V: TRBV6-4
D: TRBD2
J: TRBJ2-1
CDR3: CASSELAGERNEQFF
DNA: TGTGCCAGCAGTGAGCTAGCGGGAGAGCGCAATGAGCAGTTCTTC

size: NA
V: TRBV2
D: TRBD2
J: TRBJ2-7
CDR3: CASSLLAGPYEQYF
DNA: TGTGCCAGCAGTCTACTAGCGGGGCCGTACGAGCAGTACTTC

size: once
V: TRBV28
D: NA
J: TRBJ2-2
CDR3: CASIEGVRTGELFF
DNA: TGTGCCAGCATCGAGGGAGTCAGGACCGGGGAGCTGTTTTTT

size: NA
V: TRBV7-3
D: NA
J: TRBJ2-3
CDR3: CASSPERASGDTQYF
DNA: TGTGCCAGCAGCCCGGAGAGGGCCTCGGGAGATACGCAGTATTTT

size: NA
V: TRBV4-1
D: TRBD2
J: TRBJ2-1
CDR3: CASSQDPGLAGNNEQFF
DNA: TGCGCCAGCAGCCAAGATCCGGGACTAGCGGGGAACAATGAGCAGTTCTTC

size: NA
V: TRBV29-1
D: TRBD1
J: TRBJ1-1
CDR3: CSGRGQGRTEAFF
DNA: TGCAGCGGCAGGGGACAGGGACGCACTGAAGCTTTCTTT

size: NA
V: TRBV11-2
D: NA
J: TRBJ2-7
CDR3: CASSLWGQGRTYEQYF
DNA: TGTGCCAGCAGCTTATGGGGCCAGGGGAGAACCTACGAGCAGTACTTC

size: NA
V: TRBV7-7
D: NA
J: TRBJ2-3
CDR3: CASSPGQLTDTQYF
DNA: TGTGCCAGCAGCCCTGGACAGCTCACAGATACGCAGTATTTT

size: few
V: TRBV18
D: NA
J: TRBJ2-7
CDR3: CASSSGVGSYEQYF
DNA: TGTGCCAGCTCATCCGGGGTCGGGTCCTACGAGCAGTACTTC

size: NA
V: TRBV5-1
D: NA
J: TRBJ1-3
CDR3: CASSSQTVSSGNTIYF
DNA: TGCGCCAGCAGTTCTCAGACAGTAAGCTCTGGAAACACCATATATTTT

size: NA
V: TRBV28
D: TRBD1
J: TRBJ1-4
CDR3: CASSSVGQGKEEKLFF
DNA: TGTGCCAGCAGTTCAGTGGGACAGGGGAAGGAGGAAAAACTGTTTTTT

size: NA
V: TRBV6-1
D: NA
J: TRBJ2-7
CDR3: CASSEVGHTKRDEQYF
DNA: TGTGCCAGCAGTGAAGTGGGACACACAAAACGGGACGAGCAGTACTTC

size: NA
V: TRBV30
D: NA
J: TRBJ1-4
CDR3: CAWSPHGEGELFF
DNA: TGTGCCTGGAGCCCCCACGGGGAGGGGGAACTGTTTTTT

size: once
V: TRBV2
D: NA
J: TRBJ1-5
CDR3: CASTPDRRDQPQHF
DNA: TGTGCCAGCACCCCCGACAGGCGGGATCAGCCCCAGCATTTT

size: NA
V: TRBV6-5
D: NA
J: TRBJ1-2
CDR3: CASNRRGGDYGYTF
DNA: TGTGCCAGCAATAGACGGGGGGGCGACTATGGCTACACCTTC

size: NA
V: TRBV10-3
D: NA
J: TRBJ2-1
CDR3: CAISEPRTGYEQFF
DNA: TGTGCCATCAGTGAGCCGAGAACAGGCTACGAGCAGTTCTTC

size: NA
V: TRBV19
D: NA
J: TRBJ1-3
CDR3: CATKDWSSGNTIYF
DNA: TGTGCCACTAAGGACTGGAGCTCTGGAAACACCATATATTTT

size: NA
V: TRBV11-2
D: NA
J: TRBJ2-1
CDR3: CASTPGYNEQFF
DNA: TGTGCCAGCACCCCGGGCTACAATGAGCAGTTCTTC

size: NA
V: TRBV7-3
D: NA
J: TRBJ1-2
CDR3: CASSLYLTGSDGYTF
DNA: TGTGCCAGCAGCTTATATTTAACGGGGAGCGATGGCTACACCTTC

size: NA
V: TRBV7-3
D: TRBD1
J: TRBJ2-5
CDR3: CASSLQGAREETQYF
DNA: TGTGCCAGCAGCTTACAGGGGGCGCGTGAAGAGACCCAGTACTTC

size: once
V: TRBV23-1
D: NA
J: TRBJ1-5
CDR3: CASTPGTLSNQPQHF
DNA: TGCGCCAGCACGCCCGGGACTCTTAGCAATCAGCCCCAGCATTTT

size: NA
V: TRBV5-4
D: TRBD2
J: TRBJ2-1
CDR3: CASSAGASGRANEQFF
DNA: TGTGCCAGCAGCGCGGGGGCTAGCGGGAGGGCCAATGAGCAGTTCTTC

size: NA
V: TRBV6-4
D: TRBD2
J: TRBJ2-1
CDR3: CASRQEAGGSYNEQFF
DNA: TGTGCCAGCAGACAAGAAGCGGGAGGCTCCTACAATGAGCAGTTCTTC

size: NA
V: TRBV29-1
D: TRBD2
J: TRBJ2-1
CDR3: CSVGALAGANNEQFF
DNA: TGCAGCGTTGGAGCCCTAGCGGGAGCCAACAATGAGCAGTTCTTC

size: once
V: TRBV2
D: TRBD1
J: TRBJ2-5
CDR3: CASSEQGEETQYF
DNA: TGTGCCAGCAGTGAACAGGGGGAGGAGACCCAGTACTTC

size: NA
V: TRBV28
D: TRBD2
J: TRBJ2-1
CDR3: CASSLESGLVMHNEQFF
DNA: TGTGCCAGCAGTCTAGAGTCGGGACTAGTAATGCACAATGAGCAGTTCTTC

size: NA
V: TRBV6-1
D: TRBD1
J: TRBJ2-1
CDR3: CASKFQGANEQFF
DNA: TGTGCCAGCAAATTTCAGGGGGCCAATGAGCAGTTCTTC

size: NA
V: TRBV5-8
D: NA
J: TRBJ2-2
CDR3: CASSLGGTGELFF
DNA: TGTGCCAGCAGCTTGGGAGGTACCGGGGAGCTGTTTTTT

size: NA
V: TRBV2
D: NA
J: TRBJ1-5
CDR3: CASSESESNQPQHF
DNA: TGTGCCAGCAGTGAATCGGAGAGCAATCAGCCCCAGCATTTT

size: NA
V: TRBV2
D: TRBD1
J: TRBJ1-2
CDR3: CASSSSGQGFYGYTF
DNA: TGTGCCAGCAGTTCCTCTGGACAGGGTTTCTATGGCTACACCTTC

size: NA
V: TRBV6-5
D: NA
J: TRBJ2-3
CDR3: CASSYSNAVTDTQYF
DNA: TGTGCCAGCAGTTACTCGAATGCGGTCACAGATACGCAGTATTTT

size: NA
V: TRBV15
D: TRBD1
J: TRBJ2-7
CDR3: CATSRDPGQSYEQYF
DNA: TGTGCCACCAGCAGAGATCCGGGACAGTCCTACGAGCAGTACTTC

size: NA
V: TRBV28
D: TRBD1
J: TRBJ2-5
CDR3: CASSTGGTETQYF
DNA: TGTGCCAGCAGTACAGGGGGCACGGAGACCCAGTACTTC